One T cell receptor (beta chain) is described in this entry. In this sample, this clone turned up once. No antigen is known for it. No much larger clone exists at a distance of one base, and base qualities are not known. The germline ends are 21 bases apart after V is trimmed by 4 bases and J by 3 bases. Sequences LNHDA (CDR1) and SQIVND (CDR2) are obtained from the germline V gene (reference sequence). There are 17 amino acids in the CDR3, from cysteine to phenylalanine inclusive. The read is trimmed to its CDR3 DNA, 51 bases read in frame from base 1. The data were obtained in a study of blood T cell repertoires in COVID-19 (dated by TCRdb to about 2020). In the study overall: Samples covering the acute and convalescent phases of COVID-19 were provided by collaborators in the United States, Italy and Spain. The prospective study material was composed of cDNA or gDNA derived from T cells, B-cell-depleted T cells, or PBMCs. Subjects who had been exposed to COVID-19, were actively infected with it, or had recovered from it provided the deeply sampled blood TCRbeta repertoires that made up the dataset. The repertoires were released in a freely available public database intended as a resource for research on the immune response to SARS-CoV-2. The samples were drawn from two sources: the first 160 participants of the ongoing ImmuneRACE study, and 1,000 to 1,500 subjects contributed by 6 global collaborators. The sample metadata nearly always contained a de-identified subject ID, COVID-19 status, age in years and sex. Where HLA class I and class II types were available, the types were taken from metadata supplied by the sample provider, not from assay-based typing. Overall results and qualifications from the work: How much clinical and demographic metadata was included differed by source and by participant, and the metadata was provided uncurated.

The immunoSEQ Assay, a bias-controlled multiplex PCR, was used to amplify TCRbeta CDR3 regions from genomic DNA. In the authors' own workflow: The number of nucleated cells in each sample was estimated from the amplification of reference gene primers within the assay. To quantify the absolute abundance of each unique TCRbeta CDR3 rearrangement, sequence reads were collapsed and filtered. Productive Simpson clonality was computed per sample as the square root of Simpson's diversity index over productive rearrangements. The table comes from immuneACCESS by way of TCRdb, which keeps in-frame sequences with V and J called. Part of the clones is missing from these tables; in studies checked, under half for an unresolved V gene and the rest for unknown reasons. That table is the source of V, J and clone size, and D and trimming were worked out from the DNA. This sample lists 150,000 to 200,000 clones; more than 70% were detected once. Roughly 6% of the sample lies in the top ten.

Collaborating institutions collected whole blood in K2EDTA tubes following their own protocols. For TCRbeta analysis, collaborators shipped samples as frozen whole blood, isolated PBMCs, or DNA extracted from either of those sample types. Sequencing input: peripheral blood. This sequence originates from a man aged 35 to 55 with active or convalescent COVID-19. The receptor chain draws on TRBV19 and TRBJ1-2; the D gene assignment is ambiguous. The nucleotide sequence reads TGTGCCAGTAGTACAACCCCCCCCGACGGGAAACACTATGGCTACACCTTC. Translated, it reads CASSTTPPDGKHYGYTF.